The 26 T cell receptor beta chains presented below share a single source sample, sequenced in a study of cytomegalovirus exposure and HLA in healthy donors. The PCR was carried out with 60 Vbeta primers and 13 Jbeta primers. Sequencing was performed with immunoSEQ multiplex PCR; in TCRdb, only in-frame clones are kept and a portion is missing. The data contain about 170,000 clones, roughly 84% of them seen just once; the ten biggest clones take up about 1.5%. The sample consisted of PBMCs. The receptor set was obtained from a male donor in good health and CMV-seronegative.

This clone was seen only once. The CDR3 region is CASSVGGTGGHGYTF. In DNA form, the CDR3 reads TGTGCCAGCAGTGTTGGGGGGACAGGGGGCCATGGCTACACCTTC. V usage is TRBV6-5 and J usage is TRBJ1-2, with TRBD1 matching over 12 bases. J lost 6 bases, V lost 5 bases, and 7 bases had no gene match. Germline V gene lookup returns CDR1 MNHEY and CDR2 SVGAGI. The CDR3 has 15 residues.

This chain uses TRBV27 with TRBJ2-5; 7 bases align to TRBD1. CDR1 and CDR2 from the germline V gene are MNHEY and SMNVEV (reference sequence). The J segment lost 5 bases and the V segment lost 7 bases, leaving 13 bases of the junction unmatched. The CDR3 is made up of 15 amino acids. The CDR3 sequence: CASTRRQGLTETQYF. The CDR3, as DNA: TGTGCCAGCACAAGAAGACAGGGTTTAACGGAGACCCAGTACTTC.

The rearrangement uses TRBV5-4 and TRBJ1-1; 12 bases are a match to TRBD1. The CDR3 runs to 16 residues. V lost 6 bases, J lost 4 bases, and 10 bases stayed unmatched. Per the germline V gene, CDR1 is SGHNT and CDR2 is YYREEE (reference sequence). The CDR3 loop reads CASTNRDRGLGTEAFF. Written as DNA, the CDR3 is TGTGCCAGCACTAACCGGGACAGGGGGCTTGGCACTGAAGCTTTCTTT.

This clone has only a few counts. V is TRBV9 and J is TRBJ2-5; D unresolved. There are 12 residues in the CDR3. V gave up 0 bases and J gave up 5 bases, with 5 bases separating them. Germline V gene lookup returns CDR1 SGDLS and CDR2 YYNGEE. CDR3 sequence reads: CASSVVGETQYF. The CDR3 nucleotides are TGTGCCAGCAGCGTAGTCGGGGAGACCCAGTACTTC.

This sequence joins TRBV19 and TRBJ1-3; D may be TRBD1 (6 bases). This CDR3 spans 15 amino acids. The germline CDR1 and CDR2 sequences are LNHDA and SQIVND (reference sequence). V lost 6 bases to trimming and J lost 5 bases, with 17 bases between them. The CDR3, as DNA: TGTGCCAGTAGCCACGCGGCGACAGGTAGAAACACCATATATTTT. Translation: CASSHAATGRNTIYF. The variable domain in full, completed from reference TRBV19 and TRBJ1-3, reads DGGITQSPKYLFRKEGQNVTLSCEQNLNHDAMYWYRQDPGQGLRLIYYSQIVNDFQKGDIAEGYSVSREKKESFPLTVTSAQKNPTAFYLCASSHAATGRNTIYFGEGSWLTVV.

This clone appeared a few times. The chain has TRBV27 and TRBJ1-5; weak D call: TRBD1 (5 bases). The CDR3 has 16 amino acids. V was shortened by 5 bases and J by 5 bases, with 19 bases between the two germline ends. Germline V lookup: CDR1 MNHEY, CDR2 SMNVEV (reference sequence). For the CDR3, the DNA is TGTGCCAGCAGTCTGGCGGGGACCCTTCGCTATCAGCCCCAGCATTTT. This translates into CASSLAGTLRYQPQHF.

The chain links TRBV7-3 to TRBJ2-1; 9 bases are shared with TRBD2. The junction had 8 bases not matched to a gene; V was cut back by 1 base and J by 10 bases. This CDR3 region has 15 residues. CDR1 and CDR2 (germline): SGHTA, FQGTGA. The CDR3 coding sequence is TGTGCCAGCAGCTTAAGCGGGGGGGCCGCTTCGGAGCAGTTCTTC. This encodes CASSLSGGAASEQFF.

The chain is built from TRBV29-1 and TRBJ1-1; 9 bases agree with TRBD1. The CDR3 is 13 residues long. CDR1 and CDR2 (germline): SQVTM, ANQGSEA. Trimming cost V 7 bases and J 6 bases; bases outside gene matches: 9. The CDR3 coding sequence is TGCAGCGCTCGGGACAGGGAGGTCGCTGAAGCTTTCTTT. It encodes CSARDREVAEAFF. Using reference TRBV29-1 and TRBJ1-1 for the parts outside the CDR3, the full variable domain is SAVISQKPSRDICQRGTSLTIQCQVDSQVTMMFWYRQQPGQSLTLIATANQGSEATYESGFVIDKFPISRPNLTFSTLTVSNMSPEDSSIYLCSARDREVAEAFFGQGTRLTVV.

The V gene is TRBV11-2, the J gene TRBJ2-7; D call uncertain. The CDR3 is 17 amino acids. Deletions cut 5 bases from V and 0 bases from J, with 20 bases between. Germline V CDR1 and CDR2: SGHAT, FQNNGV. CDR3 DNA: TGTGCCAGCAGCCCCCGAGGTGTGGTCTCGGGCTCCTACGAGCAGTACTTC. Amino acid sequence: CASSPRGVVSGSYEQYF. The whole variable domain, remainder taken from reference TRBV11-2 and TRBJ2-7, is EAGVAQSPRYKIIEKRQSVAFWCNPISGHATLYWYQQILGQGPKLLIQFQNNGVVDDSQLPKDRFSAERLKGVDSTLKIQPAKLEDSAVYLCASSPRGVVSGSYEQYFGPGTRLTVT.

The chain combines TRBV19 with TRBJ2-1; TRBD2 agrees at 8 bases. The CDR3 loop spans 15 amino acids. The germline V gene has CDR1 LNHDA and CDR2 SQIVND (reference sequence). The trim removed 4 bases at V and 5 bases at J, leaving 7 bases unmatched. CDR3 sequence: CASSTGTRSNNEQFF. In DNA, the CDR3 is TGTGCCAGTAGTACCGGGACTAGGTCGAACAATGAGCAGTTCTTC. Filled out from reference TRBV19 and TRBJ2-1, the complete variable domain reads DGGITQSPKYLFRKEGQNVTLSCEQNLNHDAMYWYRQDPGQGLRLIYYSQIVNDFQKGDIAEGYSVSREKKESFPLTVTSAQKNPTAFYLCASSTGTRSNNEQFFGPGTRLTVL.

The chain carries TRBV6-6 and TRBJ1-2; tentatively, D is TRBD1 (6 bases). The CDR3 length is 14 residues. Between the trimmed V and J ends, which lost 8 bases and 7 bases, there was a span of 20 bases. Per germline, CDR1 MNHNY and CDR2 SVGAGI (reference sequence). The CDR3 nucleotides are TGTGCCAGCGACCAACAGGGTTCTGTGGCTGGCTACACCTTC. Amino acid sequence: CASDQQGSVAGYTF.

The V call is TRBV9, the J call TRBJ1-1; D possibly corresponds to TRBD1 (5 bases). CDR1 SGDLS and CDR2 YYNGEE come from the germline V gene. Trimming shortened V by 1 base and J by 1 base, and 8 bases separated the two germline ends. The CDR3 runs 14 residues. CDR3 amino acids: CASSVQTANTEAFF. The CDR3 region has the DNA TGTGCCAGCAGCGTACAGACAGCGAACACTGAAGCTTTCTTT.

This chain uses TRBV19 with TRBJ2-7; 7 bases agree with TRBD1. Trimming at V came to 4 bases and at J to 0 bases, leaving 3 bases not matched to a gene. This CDR3 is 14 amino acids long. Germline CDR1 LNHDA, CDR2 SQIVND (reference sequence). CDR3 DNA: TGTGCCAGTAGTACGACAGGGACCTCCTACGAGCAGTACTTC. This codes for CASSTTGTSYEQYF.

The chain joins TRBV19 to TRBJ2-7; D gene uncertain. V lost 7 bases to trimming and J lost 3 bases, with 16 bases between them. The CDR3 length is 14 residues. Germline values: CDR1 LNHDA, CDR2 SQIVND (reference sequence). The CDR3 is CASKSRQADYEQYF. As DNA, the CDR3 is TGTGCCAGTAAGTCCCGGCAGGCCGACTACGAGCAGTACTTC. The variable domain in full, with the rest retrieved from reference TRBV19 and TRBJ2-7, is DGGITQSPKYLFRKEGQNVTLSCEQNLNHDAMYWYRQDPGQGLRLIYYSQIVNDFQKGDIAEGYSVSREKKESFPLTVTSAQKNPTAFYLCASKSRQADYEQYFGPGTRLTVT.

The chain recombines TRBV5-4 with TRBJ2-5; D is ambiguous. CDR3 length equals 14 residues. CDR1 SGHNT and CDR2 YYREEE come from the germline V gene (reference sequence). V was shortened by 0 bases and J by 0 bases, with 6 bases between the two germline ends. DNA of the CDR3: TGTGCCAGCAGCTTGGAAGCGCACCAAGAGACCCAGTACTTC. Residues: CASSLEAHQETQYF.

The chain links TRBV27 to TRBJ2-2; D is unresolved. The CDR3 covers 13 residues. The germline gives CDR1 MNHEY, CDR2 SMNVEV (reference sequence). The V gene lost 6 bases and the J gene lost 6 bases, with 11 bases spanning the gap. CDR3: CASSLTPAGELFF. The CDR3 DNA reads as TGTGCCAGCAGCCTGACTCCAGCCGGGGAGCTGTTTTTT.

The chain joins TRBV18 to TRBJ2-7; D is uncertain. The CDR3 has 14 amino acids. Trimming took off 2 bases at V and 3 bases at J, with 11 bases between the two ends. Germline CDR1 KGHSH, CDR2 LQKENI. CDR3 in DNA: TGTGCCAGCTCACCAGCCTTCTCGGTCTACGAGCAGTACTTC. It translates to CASSPAFSVYEQYF.

The J gene is TRBJ2-1, the V gene TRBV4-3; TRBD2 agrees at 11 bases. The germline V gene has CDR1 LGHNA and CDR2 YSLEER. Losses at the gene ends were 4 bases for V and 4 bases for J; bases not matched to a gene: 6. The CDR3 totals 16 residues. The CDR3 here is CASSPTTSGGYNEQFF. The CDR3 DNA reads as TGCGCCAGCAGCCCCACCACTAGCGGGGGTTACAATGAGCAGTTCTTC.

J is TRBJ2-1 and V is TRBV7-9; 8 bases line up with TRBD2. The germline CDR1 and CDR2 sequences are SEHNR and FQNEAQ (reference sequence). The CDR3 runs 14 residues. Losses at the gene ends were 5 bases for V and 6 bases for J; bases not matched to a gene: 6. The CDR3 nucleotides are TGTGCCAGCAGCACCTCGACTAGCGCCAATGAGCAGTTCTTC. This translates into CASSTSTSANEQFF.

The chain is built from TRBV27 and TRBJ2-2; tentatively, D is TRBD1 (5 bases). Trimming pared 2 bases from V and 7 bases from J, leaving 11 bases between. CDR3 length: 14 amino acids. Germline values: CDR1 MNHEY, CDR2 SMNVEV (reference sequence). The CDR3: CASSLRTSHGELFF. In nucleotides, the CDR3 is TGTGCCAGCAGTTTACGGACATCTCACGGGGAGCTGTTTTTT.

The chain's CDR3 is CASSYSYRRSTEAFF. The CDR3 nucleotides read TGTGCCAGCAGTTACTCGTACCGGAGGTCTACTGAAGCTTTCTTT. The chain is built from TRBV6-5 and TRBJ1-1; D is unclear. With 0 bases removed from V and 5 bases from J, the gap between germline ends came to 13 bases. CDR1 is MNHEY, CDR2 SVGAGI, per germline. This CDR3 region has 15 residues.

V is TRBV27 and J is TRBJ1-1, with 9 bases matching TRBD1. Trimming removed 3 bases from V and 3 bases from J; junction bases left unmatched: 5. The CDR3 sequence is 15 residues long. Per the germline V gene, CDR1 is MNHEY and CDR2 is SMNVEV (reference sequence). CDR3 nucleotide sequence: TGTGCCAGCAGTTTCCGGGGACAGGGATACACTGAAGCTTTCTTT. This sequence encodes CASSFRGQGYTEAFF.

The chain uses TRBV19 and TRBJ2-1, with 8 bases matching TRBD2. Per germline, CDR1 LNHDA and CDR2 SQIVND (reference sequence). The CDR3 is 15 residues long. Unmatched junction bases numbered 6, after V lost 8 bases and J lost 0 bases. This CDR3 is CASGGSGSSYNEQFF. CDR3 DNA: TGTGCCAGTGGCGGAAGCGGGAGCTCCTACAATGAGCAGTTCTTC.

This chain uses TRBV14 with TRBJ1-1; D is ambiguous. In germline, CDR1 is SGHDN, CDR2 FVKESK. The CDR3 sequence is 14 residues long. The V end lost 3 bases, the J end lost 0 bases, and 8 bases lay between the germline ends. The CDR3 DNA is TGTGCCAGCAGCCACCCGTCTTTGAACACTGAAGCTTTCTTT. As protein: CASSHPSLNTEAFF.

The rearrangement uses TRBV5-1 and TRBJ2-2; TRBD1 is a possible D gene (6 bases). The CDR3 extends over 14 amino acids. Germline lookup yields CDR1 SGHRS and CDR2 YFSETQ. V dropped 4 bases and J dropped 4 bases, with 11 bases sitting between them. CDR3 residues: CASSPTGITGELFF. The CDR3 region has the DNA TGCGCCAGCAGCCCAACAGGGATCACCGGGGAGCTGTTTTTT.

This clone was seen just once. The chain joins TRBV7-2 to TRBJ2-7, with D uncertain. V dropped 2 bases and J dropped 5 bases, with 10 bases sitting between them. Per the germline V gene, CDR1 is SGHTA and CDR2 is FQGNSA. The CDR3 covers 13 residues. Written as DNA, the CDR3 is TGTGCCAGCAGCTTATTCCCCCAGAACGAGCAGTACTTC. This gives the protein CASSLFPQNEQYF.